Sequencing of this TCR beta chain was carried out in a study of shared clonotypes between healthy human individuals. Several immunoSEQ 96-well plates shared each subset's DNA, each plate a replicate. Original methodology: Without quality scores, immunoSEQ junctional reads could not be filtered like full-length reads. The data were produced by immunoSEQ multiplex PCR, yet TCRdb's version contains in-frame clones alone and is incomplete. The V and J calls and the clone size are those of that table, but D and trimming were determined from the DNA. The top ten hold approximately 12% of the sample, which has about 490,000 clones, around 79% seen once. This CDR3 spans 16 amino acids. CDR1 SGDLS and CDR2 YYNGEE come from the germline V gene. After removal of 4 bases from V and 8 bases from J, the junction contained 12 bases not matched to a gene. Donors had no recently reported acute infections or vaccinations and were HIV-negative.

The source of this sequence is a middle-aged woman in good health. Some clones in this sample may be carry-over from other donors' samples. The rearrangement links TRBV9 to TRBJ2-1; 10 nucleotides agree with TRBD1. Material: PBMCs. DNA of the CDR3: TGTGCCAGCAGCAGTCGACAGGGGGCGACAGGGGATGAGCAGTTCTTC. Translating it yields CASSSRQGATGDEQFF.